These 16 T cell receptor beta chains came from one sample sequenced in a study of PD-1 blockade in classical Hodgkin lymphoma (dated by TCRdb to about 2020). The method behind the library was the immunoSEQ multiplex PCR assay. The table comes from immuneACCESS by way of TCRdb, which keeps in-frame sequences with V and J called. Part of the clones is missing from these tables; in studies checked, under half for an unresolved V gene and the rest for unknown reasons. The sample has approximately 99,000 clones on record, about nine tenths of them singletons. In total, the top ten clones hold less than 20% of the sample. The time point label, read with the paper, signifies: cycle 2 day 1 (C2D1) of nivolumab. Every trial patient had relapsed after autologous stem cell transplantation, and cohorts A, B and C differed in prior brentuximab vedotin exposure. This specimen consisted of peripheral blood mononuclear cells (PBMCs), obtained before the second cycle of nivolumab. All receptors derive from a human donor with classical Hodgkin lymphoma.

The chain couples TRBV15 to TRBJ1-5; D is ambiguous. Germline V gives CDR1 LNHNV, CDR2 YYDKDF (reference sequence). Trimming took off 0 bases at V and 6 bases at J, with 6 bases between the two ends. The CDR3 length is 13 residues. CDR3 sequence (DNA): TGTGCCACCAGCAGAGACAAGGGTCAGCCCCAGCATTTT. The encoded protein is CATSRDKGQPQHF.

This clone was counted only a few times. The genes are TRBV18 and TRBJ1-3, with D maybe TRBD1 (6 bases). The CDR3 totals 14 residues. Germline V CDR1 and CDR2: KGHSH, LQKENI. Trimming took 2 bases from V and 10 from J, leaving 15 bases between them. The CDR3 reads CASSPTPEGGTIYF. DNA of the CDR3: TGTGCCAGCTCACCAACCCCCGAGGGGGGGACCATATATTTT.

This chain connects TRBV11-2 to TRBJ1-2; a possible D gene is TRBD1 (5 bases). Germline V gives CDR1 SGHAT, CDR2 FQNNGV. V was trimmed by 0 bases and J by 5 bases, leaving 13 bases between them. The CDR3 has 15 amino acids. Here the CDR3 DNA reads TGTGCCAGCAGCTTAGAGGGGACCACAAGATATGGCTACACCTTC. The encoded protein is CASSLEGTTRYGYTF.

The chain joins TRBV6-1 to TRBJ1-1; D uncertain. This CDR3 is 13 amino acids long. Trimming left V 4 bases short and J 5 bases short, with 11 bases between. The germline V gene encodes CDR1 MNHNS and CDR2 SASEGT. CDR3 region: CASSVGPNTEAFF. The CDR3 DNA reads as TGTGCCAGCAGTGTCGGGCCGAATACTGAAGCTTTCTTT.

The chain is built from TRBV15 and TRBJ2-1, with 7 bases matching TRBD1. The CDR3 contains 14 residues. V lost 4 bases, J lost 3 bases, and 3 bases stayed unmatched. Germline V gene data show CDR1 as LNHNV and CDR2 as YYDKDF (reference sequence). The CDR3 DNA is TGTGCCACCAGCAAAAGACAGGGCTACAATGAGCAGTTCTTC. Amino acids: CATSKRQGYNEQFF.

The chain has TRBV28 and TRBJ2-3; 15 bases agree with TRBD2. The CDR3 contains 16 residues. Per germline, CDR1 MDHEN and CDR2 SYDVKM. Trimming took 6 bases from V and 7 from J; bases not matched to a gene: 8. CDR3: CASREGLAGGENTQYF. The CDR3, as DNA: TGTGCCAGCAGGGAAGGACTAGCGGGAGGGGAAAATACGCAGTATTTT.

This clone was seen only once. The chain has TRBV27 and TRBJ2-7; D is uncertain. This CDR3 has 13 amino acids. V was trimmed by 3 bases and J by 2 bases, leaving 8 bases between them. CDR1 and CDR2 from the germline V gene are MNHEY and SMNVEV (reference sequence). In DNA form, the CDR3 reads TGTGCCAGCAGTTTGACTCCAACCTACGAGCAGTACTTC. This translates into CASSLTPTYEQYF.

The chain couples TRBV30 to TRBJ1-4, with 8 bases fitting TRBD1. Germline V gene lookup returns CDR1 GTSNPN and CDR2 SVGIG (reference sequence). The CDR3 consists of 14 residues. Trimming cost V 1 base and J 3 bases; bases outside gene matches: 1. The DNA of the CDR3 is TGTGCCTGGAGTGGACAGGGGTCTAATGAAAAACTGTTTTTT. Translated, it gives CAWSGQGSNEKLFF.

V gene TRBV14 combines with J gene TRBJ2-3; D unresolved. The CDR3 spans 15 residues. Between the trimmed V and J ends, which lost 1 base and 2 bases, there was a span of 10 bases. Looked up from germline, CDR1 is SGHDN and CDR2 is FVKESK. Here the CDR3 DNA reads TGTGCCAGCAGCCAAGCACGGCCCCCCACAGATACGCAGTATTTT. Translation: CASSQARPPTDTQYF.

CDR3 sequence: CSAPKFGELFF. In nucleotides, the CDR3 is TGCAGTGCCCCGAAGTTCGGGGAGCTGTTTTTT. This sequence joins TRBV20-1 and TRBJ2-2; D gene ambiguous. CDR1 and CDR2 (germline): DFQATT, SNEGSKA (reference sequence). Between the trimmed V and J ends, which lost 6 bases and 7 bases, there was a span of 9 bases. CDR3 length: 11 amino acids.

The CDR3 protein is CASASAGNTEAFF. The CDR3 nucleotides read TGTGCCAGCGCGTCGGCGGGGAACACTGAAGCTTTCTTT. V usage is TRBV28 and J usage is TRBJ1-1; D is undetermined. CDR1 is MDHEN, CDR2 SYDVKM, per germline. V was trimmed by 8 bases and J by 1 base, leaving 11 bases between them. The CDR3 runs to 13 residues.

The chain combines TRBV18 with TRBJ2-5; 14 positions match TRBD2. Germline-derived CDR1 and CDR2 are KGHSH and LQKENI. With 3 bases clipped from V and 4 bases from J, the junction kept 4 bases outside the gene matches. The CDR3 covers 16 residues. CDR3 coding DNA: TGTGCCAGCTCACCCGGACTAGCGGGAGGTGGAGAGACCCAGTACTTC. This encodes CASSPGLAGGGETQYF.

V and J are TRBV6-6 and TRBJ2-2, with D tentatively TRBD2 (6 bases). Trimming pared 6 bases from V and 4 bases from J, leaving 15 bases between. The CDR3 runs 15 residues. CDR1 is MNHNY, CDR2 SVGAGI, per germline (reference sequence). CDR3 amino acids: CASRQRAGTTGELFF. Here the CDR3 DNA reads TGTGCCAGCAGACAACGGGCGGGAACCACCGGGGAGCTGTTTTTT.

The chain is built from TRBV19 and TRBJ1-1; 7 positions agree with TRBD1. CDR1 LNHDA and CDR2 SQIVND come from the germline V gene (reference sequence). The CDR3 has 14 amino acids. Trimming cost V 9 bases and J 1 base; bases outside gene matches: 8. The DNA for the CDR3 is TGTGCCAGCTCCAACAGGGGAGAGAACACTGAAGCTTTCTTT. Its translation is CASSNRGENTEAFF.

The chain has TRBV5-1 and TRBJ2-1, with 7 bases lining up with TRBD1. The CDR3 spans 15 residues. The germline V gene has CDR1 SGHRS and CDR2 YFSETQ. The trim removed 0 bases at V and 5 bases at J, leaving 5 bases unmatched. The DNA for the CDR3 is TGCGCCAGCAGCTTGGGACAGGGCATCAACAATGAGCAGTTCTTC. It encodes CASSLGQGINNEQFF.

The J gene is TRBJ2-7, the V gene TRBV29-1, with 7 bases that match TRBD1. Trimming cost V 6 bases and J 5 bases; bases outside gene matches: 10. The CDR3 consists of 13 residues. CDR1 is SQVTM and CDR2 is ANQGSEA in the germline V gene. The CDR3 region has the DNA TGCAGCGTGGCCGGACAGGCCCTGAACGAGCAGTACTTC. This gives the protein CSVAGQALNEQYF.